The 24 T cell receptor beta chains below come from one sample, sequenced in a study of shared clonotypes between healthy human individuals. Naive CD8 cells lacked CD45RO and underwent positive selection for CCR7, leaving out terminally differentiated effector memory CD45RA+ cells. The table came from immunoSEQ multiplex PCR; TCRdb's copy has only in-frame clones and leaves some out. The sample lists some 2.1 million clones, approximately 94% occurring once. Sequencing was done on a sample of naive CD8+ T cells sorted from blood. All receptors derive from a man younger than 35 in good health.

The V and J genes are TRBV5-4 and TRBJ2-7, with TRBD2 matching 9 bases. Germline V gene data show CDR1 as SGHNT and CDR2 as YYREEE (reference sequence). The CDR3 totals 13 residues. V lost 9 bases to trimming and J lost 2 bases; unmatched junction nucleotides: 6. This chain's CDR3 is CATSSGTAYEQYF. CDR3 nucleotides: TGTGCCACCTCTAGCGGGACCGCCTACGAGCAGTACTTC.

This clone was seen a few times. The J gene is TRBJ2-3, the V gene TRBV7-9; D may be TRBD1 (5 bases). This CDR3 has 13 residues. V was trimmed by 0 bases and J by 4 bases, leaving 5 bases between them. The germline V gene encodes CDR1 SEHNR and CDR2 FQNEAQ (reference sequence). The CDR3 bases are TGTGCCAGCAGCTTAGCAGGGGCAGATACGCAGTATTTT. This sequence encodes CASSLAGADTQYF.

The chain's CDR3 is CATQGLETQYF. The CDR3 bases are TGTGCCACCCAGGGGTTAGAGACCCAGTACTTC. The chain links TRBV19 to TRBJ2-5, with D tentatively TRBD1 (6 bases). Trimming took off 10 bases at V and 4 bases at J, with 10 bases between the two ends. The germline V gene encodes CDR1 LNHDA and CDR2 SQIVND (reference sequence). The CDR3 covers 11 residues.

The chain uses TRBV27 and TRBJ1-2; a possible D gene is TRBD1 (5 bases). From germline, CDR1 is MNHEY and CDR2 SMNVEV (reference sequence). V dropped 3 bases and J dropped 6 bases, with 11 bases sitting between them. This CDR3 comprises 13 residues. CDR3 nucleotides: TGTGCCAGCAGTTTTATCGGGGGGGATGGCTACACCTTC. As protein: CASSFIGGDGYTF.

With respect to this clone: Within the sample, other DNA sequences also encode this same CDR3. The chain combines TRBV9 with TRBJ2-7; possibly TRBD2 for D (5 bases). The germline V gene encodes CDR1 SGDLS and CDR2 YYNGEE. V dropped 0 bases and J dropped 2 bases, with 9 bases sitting between them. This CDR3 region has 14 residues. The CDR3 loop reads CASSVEAGPYEQYF. The CDR3 DNA sequence: TGTGCCAGCAGCGTAGAGGCGGGCCCCTACGAGCAGTACTTC.

V gene TRBV19 combines with J gene TRBJ2-2; TRBD2 matches 7 bases. CDR3 length: 18 residues. Germline CDR1 reads LNHDA; CDR2 reads SQIVND (reference sequence). V lost 7 bases and J lost 0; bases outside the gene matches: 14. The CDR3 here is CASNFRLATLSNTGELFF. The CDR3 bases are TGTGCCAGTAATTTTCGACTAGCTACCCTCTCGAACACCGGGGAGCTGTTTTTT.

With respect to this clone: Other nucleotide sequences from this sample produce the same CDR3. The CDR3 spells CASSYSGGELFF. The CDR3 region has the DNA TGTGCCAGCAGTTACTCCGGCGGGGAGCTGTTTTTT. This rearrangement joins TRBV6-5 to TRBJ2-2; no definite D call. CDR3 length equals 12 residues. V was pared by 0 bases and J by 7 bases, with 3 bases between. The germline gives CDR1 MNHEY, CDR2 SVGAGI.

For this clone: This specimen includes other DNA sequences encoding the same CDR3. The rearrangement joins TRBV4-1 to TRBJ2-7; D gene ambiguous. Germline CDR1 reads MGHRA; CDR2 reads YSYEKL. Trimming removed 1 base from V and 2 bases from J, with 6 bases in between. The CDR3 covers 13 residues. As DNA, the CDR3 is TGCGCCAGCAGCCAAGTATCAGCCTACGAGCAGTACTTC. It codes for CASSQVSAYEQYF.

V usage is TRBV10-3 and J usage is TRBJ2-5, with 9 bases fitting TRBD1. CDR1 and CDR2 from the germline V gene are ENHRY and SYGVKD. V lost 10 bases to trimming and J lost 10 bases; unmatched junction nucleotides: 10. This CDR3 has 12 residues. In DNA form, the CDR3 reads TGTGCCACCTGGGGACAGGGTGGGGACCAGTACTTC. It encodes CATWGQGGDQYF.

The chain links TRBV7-3 to TRBJ2-1; D is perhaps TRBD2 (6 bases). V lost 1 base, J lost 1 base, and 14 bases lay in between. The length of the CDR3 is 17 residues. From germline, CDR1 is SGHTA and CDR2 FQGTGA. CDR3 amino acids: CASSLNAGPHSYNEQFF. For the CDR3, the DNA is TGTGCCAGCAGCTTAAACGCGGGACCCCATTCCTACAATGAGCAGTTCTTC.

The rearrangement links TRBV27 to TRBJ1-1; 8 bases are a match to TRBD1. The germline CDR1 and CDR2 sequences are MNHEY and SMNVEV (reference sequence). J lost 8 bases, V lost 5 bases, and 4 bases had no gene match. The CDR3 has 12 residues. In DNA form, the CDR3 reads TGTGCCAGCAGTGCACAGGGGGAGGAAGCTTTCTTT. Its translation: CASSAQGEEAFF.

J is TRBJ2-7 and V is TRBV14, with a weak D call TRBD2 (5 bases). The CDR3 has 17 amino acids. Germline V gene lookup returns CDR1 SGHDN and CDR2 FVKESK. Deletions cut 0 bases from V and 2 bases from J, with 17 bases between. CDR3 loop: CASSQDQWAEGPYEQYF. The CDR3 coding sequence is TGTGCCAGCAGCCAAGATCAGTGGGCAGAGGGTCCCTACGAGCAGTACTTC.

The V call is TRBV9, the J call TRBJ1-1; 8 nucleotides align to TRBD1. This CDR3 has 14 amino acids. Trimming at V came to 7 bases and at J to 7 bases, leaving 12 bases not matched to a gene. Germline CDR1 reads SGDLS; CDR2 reads YYNGEE. The CDR3 nucleotides read TGTGCCAGCGCGTGGGGGACAGGAACGAGTGAAGCTTTCTTT. Its translation: CASAWGTGTSEAFF.

J is TRBJ2-5 and V is TRBV6-5; TRBD2 matches at 7 bases. V dropped 2 bases and J dropped 2; count of bases not matched to a gene: 2. Germline lookup yields CDR1 MNHEY and CDR2 SVGAGI. The CDR3 contains 14 residues. The CDR3 here is CASSYQGLQETQYF. CDR3 in DNA: TGTGCCAGCAGTTACCAGGGACTACAAGAGACCCAGTACTTC.

The rearrangement uses TRBV6-5 and TRBJ2-5, with D uncertain. Trimming took 6 bases from V and 5 from J, leaving 16 bases between them. There are 14 residues in the CDR3. Germline V gene lookup returns CDR1 MNHEY and CDR2 SVGAGI. Written as DNA, the CDR3 is TGTGCCAGCAGGACTGGCCTAGTGTTGGAGACCCAGTACTTC. It yields the protein CASRTGLVLETQYF.

The gene calls are TRBV19 and TRBJ1-5, with D unresolved. Between the trimmed V and J ends, which lost 1 base and 0 bases, there was a span of 10 bases. The germline V gene has CDR1 LNHDA and CDR2 SQIVND (reference sequence). This CDR3 has 16 residues. CDR3 bases: TGTGCCAGTAGTATAGCGGCAGCTTATAGCAATCAGCCCCAGCATTTT. Amino acid sequence: CASSIAAAYSNQPQHF.

V and J are TRBV11-2 and TRBJ2-7; weak D call: TRBD1 (6 bases). The CDR3 consists of 14 residues. In germline, CDR1 is SGHAT, CDR2 FQNNGV. Trimming took off 5 bases at V and 0 bases at J, with 11 bases between the two ends. The CDR3 bases are TGTGCCAGCAGCCTTTCGACAGGCTCCTACGAGCAGTACTTC. It encodes CASSLSTGSYEQYF.

Remarks on this clone: The same CDR3 is also encoded by other DNA sequences in this sample. J is TRBJ2-7 and V is TRBV6-5, with unresolved D. V was pared by 2 bases and J by 3 bases, with 8 bases between. The germline CDR1 and CDR2 sequences are MNHEY and SVGAGI. This CDR3 region has 13 residues. CDR3 DNA: TGTGCCAGCAGTTACGGGTCAGGCTACGAGCAGTACTTC. Protein product: CASSYGSGYEQYF.

This clone was seen a handful of times. This CDR3 is CASSREDAGQRNTEAFF. The CDR3 DNA is TGTGCCAGTAGTAGAGAAGACGCGGGACAGAGGAACACTGAAGCTTTCTTT. This sequence joins TRBV19 and TRBJ1-1; 7 nucleotides line up with TRBD1. CDR3 length: 17 residues. Germline V lookup: CDR1 LNHDA, CDR2 SQIVND (reference sequence). V shed 4 bases and J 1 base; nucleotides not matched to a gene: 12.

This clone was picked up one time. V is TRBV10-2 and J is TRBJ2-5, with D perhaps assigned TRBD1 or TRBD2 (5 bases each). V gave up 5 bases and J gave up 2 bases, with 12 bases separating them. Germline V lookup: CDR1 WSHSY, CDR2 SAAADI. The CDR3 loop spans 14 amino acids. The CDR3 spells CASSSVGVQETQYF. CDR3 bases: TGCGCCAGCAGTTCGGTGGGGGTTCAAGAGACCCAGTACTTC.

In its sample, this clone was seen once. The chain carries TRBV5-1 and TRBJ1-2; TRBD1 is a possible D gene (6 bases). This CDR3 region has 15 residues. The V end was cut by 4 bases, the J end by 3 bases, with 16 bases between. CDR1 and CDR2 from the germline V gene are SGHRS and YFSETQ. The CDR3 spells CASSTSPDSYYGYTF. The CDR3 bases are TGCGCCAGCAGCACCTCCCCGGACAGCTACTATGGCTACACCTTC.

As for this clone: This sample also contains other DNA sequences that code for the same CDR3. The chain combines TRBV7-8 with TRBJ2-7; maybe TRBD1 (5 bases). Germline CDR1 and CDR2: SGHVS and FQNEAQ. Deletions cut 3 bases from V and 4 bases from J, with 10 bases between. The CDR3 consists of 13 residues. CDR3: CASSFRDSYEQYF. CDR3 nucleotide sequence: TGTGCCAGCAGCTTCCGTGACAGTTACGAGCAGTACTTC.

This clone appeared once. J is TRBJ1-2 and V is TRBV7-2, with D uncertain. The germline V gene encodes CDR1 SGHTA and CDR2 FQGNSA. V was pared by 5 bases and J by 4 bases, with 26 bases between. The CDR3 runs 18 residues. The CDR3 reads CASSPKDNYELVGYGYTF. The CDR3 DNA follows: TGTGCCAGCAGCCCTAAGGATAATTACGAATTGGTGGGCTATGGCTACACCTTC.

Turning to this clone: This specimen includes other DNA sequences encoding the same CDR3. V usage is TRBV4-1 and J usage is TRBJ2-7; 11 bases agree with TRBD2. Trimming at V came to 4 bases and at J to 4 bases, leaving 6 bases not matched to a gene. The germline V gene encodes CDR1 MGHRA and CDR2 YSYEKL. The CDR3 has 15 amino acids. CDR3 residues: CASSPKLAGVYEQYF. The CDR3 DNA reads as TGCGCCAGCAGCCCAAAACTAGCGGGAGTATACGAGCAGTACTTC.